This T cell receptor beta chain is drawn from a study of blood T cells in healthy people across ages. General study findings and limits: Researchers said unsorted PBMCs prevented a conclusive naive versus antigen-experienced comparison. Significant beta diversity loss was already apparent by age around 36, declining roughly linearly. Relative to aged donors, long-lived donors carried more naive CD4+ cells and displayed higher diversity.

Every donor contributed about 10 milliliters of peripheral blood by blood draw. This CDR3 comprises 12 residues. Trimming cost V 3 bases and J 7 bases; bases outside gene matches: 1. Germline V gene data show CDR1 as SGHTA and CDR2 as FQGNSA. With a J-beta primer mix and a sample-barcoded 5' primer, a second PCR ran about 7 to 12 cycles. TCRdb passed the 5' RACE reads through MiXCR, listing each CDR3 protein once. The sample carries 540,000 or so distinct CDR3 sequences, roughly a quarter recorded once. This clonotype was seen repeatedly, ten times or more. Its specificity is not known. The receptor was isolated from a woman between 70 and 85 years old in good health. Sequencing was done on a sample of blood. The V gene is TRBV7-2, the J gene TRBJ1-2; 8 bases agree with TRBD1. CDR3 sequence: CASSFDRGGYTF. In nucleotides, the CDR3 is TGTGCCAGCAGCTTCGACAGGGGTGGCTACACCTTC. Combining the CDR3 with reference TRBV7-2 and TRBJ1-2 gives the whole variable domain GAGVSQSPSNKVTEKGKDVELRCDPISGHTALYWYRQSLGQGLEFLIYFQGNSAPDKSGLPSDRFSAERTGGSVSTLTIQRTQQEDSAVYLCASSFDRGGYTFGSGTRLTVV.